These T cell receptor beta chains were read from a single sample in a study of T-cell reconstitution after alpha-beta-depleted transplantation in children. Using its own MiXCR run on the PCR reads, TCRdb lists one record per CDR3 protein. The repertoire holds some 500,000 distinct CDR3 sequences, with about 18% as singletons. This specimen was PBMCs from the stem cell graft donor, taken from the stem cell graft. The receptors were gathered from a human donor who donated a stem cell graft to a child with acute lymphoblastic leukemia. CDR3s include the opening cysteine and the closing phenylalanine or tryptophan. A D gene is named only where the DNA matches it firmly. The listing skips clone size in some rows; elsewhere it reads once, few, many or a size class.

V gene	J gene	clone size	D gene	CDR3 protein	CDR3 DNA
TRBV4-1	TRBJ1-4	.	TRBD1	CASSLYSPQGAEKKLFF	TGCGCCAGCAGCCTGTATTCGCCGCAGGGGGCGGAGAAAAAACTGTTTTTT
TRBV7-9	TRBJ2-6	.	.	CASSLGGRSWANVLTF	TGTGCCAGCAGCCTCGGCGGGCGATCGTGGGCCAACGTCCTGACTTTC
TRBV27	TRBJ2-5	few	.	CASSLFGFRETQYF	TGTGCCAGCAGTTTATTCGGGTTCCGGGAGACCCAGTACTTC
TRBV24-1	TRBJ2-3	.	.	CATSGRRATGVDTQYF	TGTGCCACCAGTGGTAGGCGGGCTACTGGAGTAGATACGCAGTATTTT
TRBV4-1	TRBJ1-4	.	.	CASSQGPLRQAKEKLFF	TGCGCCAGCAGCCAAGGTCCACTACGGCAGGCTAAAGAAAAACTGTTTTTT
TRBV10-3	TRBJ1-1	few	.	CASARGVANTEAFF	TGTGCCAGCGCTCGGGGGGTGGCGAACACTGAAGCTTTCTTT
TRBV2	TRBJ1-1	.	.	CASGTEFEAFF	TGTGCCAGCGGGACGGAATTTGAAGCTTTCTTT
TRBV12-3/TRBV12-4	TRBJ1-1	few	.	CASSSGYAFF	TGTGCCAGCAGTTCGGGGTACGCTTTCTTT
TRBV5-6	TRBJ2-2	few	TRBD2	CASSVLAGEDTGELFF	TGTGCCAGCAGCGTCCTAGCGGGAGAAGACACCGGGGAGCTGTTTTTT
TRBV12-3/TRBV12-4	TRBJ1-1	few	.	CASTWTGGGNTEAFF	TGTGCCAGTACGTGGACCGGGGGAGGGAACACTGAAGCTTTCTTT
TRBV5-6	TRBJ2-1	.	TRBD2	CASRRASGIWYEQFF	TGTGCCAGCAGGAGGGCTAGCGGGATCTGGTATGAGCAGTTCTTC
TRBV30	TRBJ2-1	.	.	CAWSSAGYNEQFF	TGTGCCTGGAGCTCAGCGGGCTACAATGAGCAGTTCTTC
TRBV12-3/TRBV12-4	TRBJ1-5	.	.	CASSFRINQPQHF	TGTGCCAGCAGTTTCAGGATCAATCAGCCCCAGCATTTT
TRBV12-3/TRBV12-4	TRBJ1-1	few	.	CASRLTAEAFF	TGTGCCAGCCGTCTAACTGCTGAAGCTTTCTTT
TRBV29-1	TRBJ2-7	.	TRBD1	CSVLGTGHHEQYF	TGCAGCGTTCTTGGGACAGGGCACCACGAGCAGTACTTC
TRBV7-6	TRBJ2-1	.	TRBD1	CASSLLRGTGVNEQFF	TGTGCCAGCAGCCTCCTACGTGGGACAGGGGTTAATGAGCAGTTCTTC
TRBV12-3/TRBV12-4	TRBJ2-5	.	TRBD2	CASSLRPGTSGRGETQYF	TGTGCCAGCAGTTTAAGGCCCGGGACTAGCGGGAGAGGAGAGACCCAGTACTTC
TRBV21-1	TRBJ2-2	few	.	CASSKERRAGGELFF	TGTGCCAGCAGCAAAGAGCGCCGGGCCGGCGGGGAGCTGTTTTTT
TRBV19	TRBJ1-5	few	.	CASSIVPGNQPQHF	TGTGCCAGTAGTATTGTCCCAGGGAATCAGCCCCAGCATTTT
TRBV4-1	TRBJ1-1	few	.	CASSQGQWRAEAFF	TGCGCCAGCAGCCAAGGACAATGGCGGGCTGAAGCTTTCTTT
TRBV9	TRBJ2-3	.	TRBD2	CASSTRRTSGPTDTQYF	TGTGCCAGCAGCACGCGGAGGACTAGCGGCCCCACAGATACGCAGTATTTT
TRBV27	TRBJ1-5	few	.	CASRTGWDSNQPQHF	TGTGCCAGCAGAACAGGGTGGGATAGCAATCAGCCCCAGCATTTT
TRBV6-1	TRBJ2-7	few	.	CASRPRDRIYEQYF	TGTGCCAGCAGGCCCCGGGACCGCATCTACGAGCAGTACTTC
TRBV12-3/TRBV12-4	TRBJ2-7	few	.	CASSSLTTSYEQYF	TGTGCCAGCAGTTCCCTCACGACTAGCTACGAGCAGTACTTC
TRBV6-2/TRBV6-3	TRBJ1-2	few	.	CASSGYIGPSLNTRAYYGYTF	TGTGCCAGCAGCGGGTACATTGGGCCCAGCCTGAATACGAGGGCCTACTATGGCTACACCTTC
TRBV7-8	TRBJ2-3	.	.	CASSPPEGWSTDTQYF	TGTGCCAGCAGCCCCCCCGAGGGCTGGAGCACAGATACGCAGTATTTT
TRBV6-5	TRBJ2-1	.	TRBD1	CASSWGQVSYNEQFF	TGTGCCAGCAGTTGGGGACAGGTCTCCTACAATGAGCAGTTCTTC
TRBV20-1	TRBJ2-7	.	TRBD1	CSARSQGARLTEQYF	TGCAGTGCTAGATCACAGGGGGCGCGGTTGACCGAGCAGTACTTC
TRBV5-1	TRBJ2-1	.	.	CASSLGGPNSYNEQFF	TGCGCCAGCAGCTTGGGGGGTCCAAACTCCTACAATGAGCAGTTCTTC
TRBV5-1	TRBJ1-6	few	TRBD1	CASSFLDRADSPLHF	TGCGCCAGCAGCTTCTTGGACAGGGCTGATTCACCCCTCCACTTT
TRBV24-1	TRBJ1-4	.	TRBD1	CATSPEDRGKSYVNEKLFF	TGTGCCACCAGTCCAGAGGACAGGGGAAAATCGTACGTTAATGAAAAACTGTTTTTT
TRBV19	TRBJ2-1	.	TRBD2	CASSIERLAVEQFF	TGTGCCAGTAGTATAGAGCGACTAGCGGTTGAGCAGTTCTTC
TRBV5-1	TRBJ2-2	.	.	CASSLRSPGQGDTGELFF	TGCGCCAGCAGCTTGAGGTCGCCGGGGCAGGGTGACACCGGGGAGCTGTTTTTT
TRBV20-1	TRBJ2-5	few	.	CTARDLARPETQYF	TGCACTGCTAGAGATCTGGCTAGGCCAGAGACCCAGTACTTC
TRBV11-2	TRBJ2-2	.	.	CASSLLLPGGLGTGELFF	TGTGCCAGCAGCTTGCTCCTACCCGGGGGGCTAGGCACCGGGGAGCTGTTTTTT
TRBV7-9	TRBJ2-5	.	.	CASSVRDSETQYF	TGTGCCAGCAGCGTCCGGGACTCGGAGACCCAGTACTTC
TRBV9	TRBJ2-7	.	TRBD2	CASSAGGGSTSYEQYF	TGTGCCAGCAGCGCCGGGGGGGGCTCGACGTCCTACGAGCAGTACTTC
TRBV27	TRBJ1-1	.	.	CASSPFQGAGTEAFF	TGTGCCAGCAGTCCCTTCCAGGGAGCGGGCACTGAAGCTTTCTTT
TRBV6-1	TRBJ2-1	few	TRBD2	CASSVEGVAGYNEQFF	TGTGCCAGCAGTGTCGAAGGGGTAGCGGGATACAATGAGCAGTTCTTC
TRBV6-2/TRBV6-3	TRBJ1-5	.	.	CASSLRHLDQPQHF	TGTGCCAGCAGTTTGCGACATCTAGATCAGCCCCAGCATTTT
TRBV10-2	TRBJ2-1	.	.	CALGGLDNEQFF	TGCGCCTTGGGGGGACTGGACAATGAGCAGTTCTTC
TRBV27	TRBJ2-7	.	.	CASSLGGHLTYEQYF	TGTGCCAGCAGTTTAGGAGGACACCTAACCTACGAGCAGTACTTC
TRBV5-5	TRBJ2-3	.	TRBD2	CASSFLWREPGDTQYF	TGTGCCAGCAGCTTTCTATGGCGGGAGCCCGGAGATACGCAGTATTTT
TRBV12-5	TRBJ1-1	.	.	CASGTFSTEAFF	TGTGCTAGTGGCACCTTCTCGACAGAAGCTTTCTTT
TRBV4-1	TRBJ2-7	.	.	CASSPDGGGWYEQYF	TGCGCCAGCAGCCCGGATGGAGGGGGCTGGTACGAGCAGTACTTC
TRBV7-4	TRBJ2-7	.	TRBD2	CASSLMPMGTRNEQYF	TGTGCCAGCAGCTTAATGCCAATGGGGACTAGGAACGAGCAGTACTTC
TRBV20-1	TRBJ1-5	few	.	CSAVGAAVQPQHF	TGCAGTGCTGTCGGGGCTGCTGTTCAGCCCCAGCATTTT
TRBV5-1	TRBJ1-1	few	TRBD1	CASSWGQGATEAFF	TGCGCCAGCAGCTGGGGACAGGGGGCGACGGAAGCTTTCTTT
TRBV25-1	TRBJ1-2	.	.	CASSGRLGDSYGYTF	TGTGCCAGCAGTGGGCGCCTGGGCGACAGCTATGGCTACACCTTC
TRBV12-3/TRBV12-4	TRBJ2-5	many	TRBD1	CASKGQVGTETQYF	TGTGCCAGCAAAGGACAGGTTGGGACGGAGACCCAGTACTTC
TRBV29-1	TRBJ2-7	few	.	CSVEDRGNRGYEQYF	TGCAGCGTTGAAGATCGGGGGAACAGGGGCTACGAGCAGTACTTC
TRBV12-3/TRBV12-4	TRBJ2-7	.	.	CASSLILSSYEQYF	TGTGCCAGCAGTTTAATTTTGAGCTCCTACGAGCAGTACTTC
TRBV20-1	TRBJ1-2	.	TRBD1	CSAAGQGDGYTF	TGCAGTGCTGCCGGACAGGGAGATGGCTACACCTTC